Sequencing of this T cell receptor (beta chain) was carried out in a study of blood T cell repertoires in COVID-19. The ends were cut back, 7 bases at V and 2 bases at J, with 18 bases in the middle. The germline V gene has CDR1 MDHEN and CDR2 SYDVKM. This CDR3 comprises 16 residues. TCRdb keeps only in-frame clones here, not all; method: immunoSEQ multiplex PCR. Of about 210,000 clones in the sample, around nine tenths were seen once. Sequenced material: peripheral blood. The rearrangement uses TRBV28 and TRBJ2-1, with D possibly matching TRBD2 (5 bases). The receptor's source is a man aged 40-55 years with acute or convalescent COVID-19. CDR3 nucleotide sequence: TGTGCCAGCACCGCCCCGCCGGGATTGGCCTACAATGAGCAGTTCTTC. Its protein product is CASTAPPGLAYNEQFF.